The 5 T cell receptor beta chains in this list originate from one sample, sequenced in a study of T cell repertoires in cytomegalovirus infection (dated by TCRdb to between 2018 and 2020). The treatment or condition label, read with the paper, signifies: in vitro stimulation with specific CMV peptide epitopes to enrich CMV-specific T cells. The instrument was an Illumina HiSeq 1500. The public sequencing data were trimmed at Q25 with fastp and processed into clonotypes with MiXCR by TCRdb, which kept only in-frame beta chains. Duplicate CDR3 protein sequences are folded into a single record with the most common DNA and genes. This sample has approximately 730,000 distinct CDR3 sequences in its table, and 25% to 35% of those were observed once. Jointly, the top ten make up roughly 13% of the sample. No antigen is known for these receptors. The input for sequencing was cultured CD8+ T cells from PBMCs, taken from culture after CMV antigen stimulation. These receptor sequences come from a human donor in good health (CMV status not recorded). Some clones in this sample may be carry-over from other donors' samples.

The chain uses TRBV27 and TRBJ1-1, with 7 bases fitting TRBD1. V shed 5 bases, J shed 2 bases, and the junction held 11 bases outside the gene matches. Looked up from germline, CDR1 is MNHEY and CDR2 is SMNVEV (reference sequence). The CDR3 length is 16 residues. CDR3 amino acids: CASSPWDSPYNTEAFF. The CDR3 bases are TGTGCCAGCAGTCCCTGGGACAGCCCCTATAACACTGAAGCTTTCTTT.

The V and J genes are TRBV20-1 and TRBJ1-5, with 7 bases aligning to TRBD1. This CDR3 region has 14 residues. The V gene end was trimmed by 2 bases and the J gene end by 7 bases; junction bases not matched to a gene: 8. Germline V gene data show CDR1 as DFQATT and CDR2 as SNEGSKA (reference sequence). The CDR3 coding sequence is TGCAGTGCTAGACCTCGACAGGGCTGGCAGCCCCAGCATTTT. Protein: CSARPRQGWQPQHF.

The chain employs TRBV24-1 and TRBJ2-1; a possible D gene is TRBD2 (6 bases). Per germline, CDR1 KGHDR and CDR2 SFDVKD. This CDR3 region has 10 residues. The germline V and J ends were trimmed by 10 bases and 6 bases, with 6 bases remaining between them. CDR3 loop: CATGGNEQFF. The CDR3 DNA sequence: TGTGCCACGGGGGGCAATGAGCAGTTCTTC.

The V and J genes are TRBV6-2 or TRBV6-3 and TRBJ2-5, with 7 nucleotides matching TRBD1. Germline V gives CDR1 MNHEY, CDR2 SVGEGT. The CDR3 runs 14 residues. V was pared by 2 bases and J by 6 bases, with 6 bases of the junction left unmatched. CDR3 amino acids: CASSYPDREQTQYF. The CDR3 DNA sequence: TGTGCCAGCAGTTACCCCGACAGGGAGCAGACCCAGTACTTC.

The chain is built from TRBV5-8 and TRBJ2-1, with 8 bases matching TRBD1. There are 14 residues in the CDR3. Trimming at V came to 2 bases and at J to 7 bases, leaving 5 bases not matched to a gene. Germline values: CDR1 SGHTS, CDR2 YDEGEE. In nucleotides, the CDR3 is TGTGCCAGCAGCTTAGGCAGGGGGCGAAATGAGCAGTTCTTC. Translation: CASSLGRGRNEQFF.